This entry concerns a single T cell receptor beta chain. What it binds is not known. This sample is part of a study of cytomegalovirus exposure and HLA in healthy donors. Overall study context: The early release's HLA-typed donors yielded 65 million to 85 million unique TCRs. Study observations and caveats: High specificity and sensitivity for cytomegalovirus status were reported for the classifier.

This PCR relied on a set of 60 Vbeta primers and 13 Jbeta primers. Produced via immunoSEQ multiplex PCR; TCRdb's table is partial and in-frame only. Of 110,000 to 150,000 clones listed, about two thirds were seen once; the top ten hold roughly 2%. CDR3 length: 15 residues. V lost 0 bases and J 6 bases, leaving 16 bases between the germline ends. The germline CDR1 and CDR2 sequences are SGHRS and YFSETQ. This receptor was taken from an older woman in good health and CMV-seropositive. Material for sequencing was PBMCs. The chain uses TRBV5-1 and TRBJ2-7; D is perhaps TRBD2 (6 bases). CDR3 bases: TGCGCCAGCAGCTTGGTCACTAGCCCAAGTGGCGAGCAGTACTTC. This encodes CASSLVTSPSGEQYF.